The 25 T cell receptor beta chains below all came from one sample that was sequenced in a study of T cell repertoires in cytomegalovirus infection. TCRdb recomputed calls from the reads with MiXCR, one row per CDR3 protein. The table has more than 200,000 distinct CDR3 sequences, approximately 9.2% seen once. The material sequenced was PBMCs. The origin of the receptors is a human donor in good health (CMV status not recorded). Some clones in this sample may be carry-over from other donors' samples.

This clonotype was recorded many times. The chain joins TRBV5-1 to TRBJ2-1; 14 positions match TRBD2. Trimming removed 0 bases from V and 3 bases from J; junction bases left unmatched: 5. CDR3 size: 18 residues. The germline V gene encodes CDR1 SGHRS and CDR2 YFSETQ. In DNA form, the CDR3 reads TGCGCCAGCAGCTTGGGACTAGCGGGAGGGTTCGGCTACAATGAGCAGTTCTTC. Its translation is CASSLGLAGGFGYNEQFF.

This clonotype has a count of ten or more. The chain is built from TRBV11-2 and TRBJ2-5; 10 nucleotides align to TRBD1. Unmatched junction bases numbered 9, after V lost 5 bases and J lost 3 bases. This CDR3 comprises 16 residues. Germline V gene data show CDR1 as SGHAT and CDR2 as FQNNGV. CDR3 in amino acids: CASSRTRTGGEETQYF. The CDR3 coding sequence is TGTGCCAGCAGCCGAACTCGGACAGGGGGGGAAGAGACCCAGTACTTC.

In its sample, this clonotype was seen many times. The chain combines TRBV7-2 with TRBJ2-1; possibly TRBD2 for D (5 bases). Deletions cut 2 bases from V and 10 bases from J, with 15 bases between. CDR1 and CDR2 from the germline V gene are SGHTA and FQGNSA. There are 14 residues in the CDR3. CDR3 residues: CASSLKGIPGEQFF. The CDR3 DNA reads TGTGCCAGCAGCTTAAAGGGAATACCGGGGGAGCAGTTCTTC.

In this sample, this clonotype turned up many times. The chain recombines TRBV7-6 with TRBJ1-3; TRBD1 is a possible D gene (5 bases). The CDR3 is made up of 19 amino acids. V was trimmed by 1 base and J by 0 bases, leaving 19 bases between them. Germline CDR1 and CDR2: SGHVS and FNYEAQ. The DNA for the CDR3 is TGTGCCAGCAGCTTAGTGGGGAGGGGCAGGTCGACCTCTGGAAACACCATATATTTT. Residues: CASSLVGRGRSTSGNTIYF.

This clonotype was counted ten times or more. The rearrangement uses TRBV12-3 or TRBV12-4 and TRBJ2-2; 12 bases are shared with TRBD2. V lost 6 bases, J lost 6 bases, and 2 bases stayed unmatched. The length of the CDR3 is 14 residues. In DNA form, the CDR3 reads TGTGCCAGCAGGCTAGCGGGAGGGCCCGGGGAGCTGTTTTTT. This gives the protein CASRLAGGPGELFF.

This clonotype was seen at least ten times. This sequence joins TRBV24-1 and TRBJ1-2; tentative D call: TRBD1 (6 bases). Germline CDR1 and CDR2: KGHDR and SFDVKD. With 4 bases removed from V and 2 bases from J, the gap between germline ends came to 10 bases. The CDR3 is made up of 14 amino acids. The CDR3 sequence is CATSEPDRNYGYTF. The CDR3 bases are TGTGCCACCAGTGAACCGGACAGAAACTATGGCTACACCTTC.

This clonotype came up a few times. The chain joins TRBV20-1 to TRBJ2-7; 8 bases are shared with TRBD2. V was pared by 0 bases and J by 6 bases, with 22 bases of the junction left unmatched. The germline CDR1 and CDR2 sequences are DFQATT and SNEGSKA (reference sequence). The length of the CDR3 is 19 residues. DNA for the CDR3: TGCAGTGCTAGAGATAAATGGGACTACCGGGGACTAGGGGAGTCCGAGCAGTACTTC. It yields the protein CSARDKWDYRGLGESEQYF.

Ten or more counts support this clonotype. The rearrangement links TRBV28 to TRBJ1-5; TRBD1 agrees at 7 bases. Germline V gene sequence: CDR1 MDHEN, CDR2 SYDVKM. This CDR3 contains 12 residues. The CDR3 coding sequence is TGTGCAGCCGAGGGGGCGAATCAGCCCCAGCATTTT. Encoded protein: CAAEGANQPQHF.

The CDR3 spells CASSKTGGFDQPQHF. CDR3 nucleotides: TGTGCCAGCAGTAAGACAGGGGGGTTTGATCAGCCCCAGCATTTT. The rearrangement joins TRBV6-6 to TRBJ1-5; 9 bases are shared with TRBD1. J lost 5 bases, V lost 5 bases, and 7 bases had no gene match. The CDR3 is made up of 15 amino acids. Germline CDR1 MNHNY, CDR2 SVGAGI (reference sequence).

V gene TRBV12-5 combines with J gene TRBJ2-7; 7 nucleotides agree with TRBD1. The junction had 7 bases not matched to a gene; V was cut back by 1 base and J by 7 bases. Germline values: CDR1 LGHNT, CDR2 FRNRAP. The CDR3 consists of 14 residues. CDR3 nucleotide sequence: TGTGCTAGTGGTTTGGACTGGACAGGAGGTGAGCAGTACTTC. It encodes CASGLDWTGGEQYF.

This clonotype was counted at least ten times. The chain uses TRBV20-1 and TRBJ2-7, with TRBD2 as a possible D gene (5 bases). The CDR3 contains 14 residues. The germline V and J ends were trimmed by 0 bases and 2 bases, with 11 bases remaining between them. Per the germline V gene, CDR1 is DFQATT and CDR2 is SNEGSKA (reference sequence). CDR3 coding DNA: TGCAGTGCTAGAGATGGGAGATCAGCCTACGAGCAGTACTTC. Its protein is CSARDGRSAYEQYF.

The chain carries TRBV18 and TRBJ2-7; the D is unclear. Deletions cut 1 base from V and 4 bases from J, with 8 bases between. The CDR3 length is 13 residues. Germline lookup yields CDR1 KGHSH and CDR2 LQKENI. DNA for the CDR3: TGTGCCAGCTCACCACTTGGCCAGTACGAGCAGTACTTC. Its protein is CASSPLGQYEQYF.

This clonotype has ten or more counts. The chain links TRBV7-8 to TRBJ2-7, with 12 bases matching TRBD2. After removal of 5 bases from V and 1 base from J, the junction contained 12 bases not matched to a gene. This CDR3 has 18 residues. Germline V gene lookup returns CDR1 SGHVS and CDR2 FQNEAQ. The CDR3, as DNA: TGTGCCAGCAGCGTAGAGAGACTAGCGGGAGTGACTTCCTACGAGCAGTACTTC. It encodes CASSVERLAGVTSYEQYF.

This clonotype was counted many times. The chain couples TRBV19 to TRBJ1-5; D unresolved. Germline loops: CDR1 LNHDA, CDR2 SQIVND (reference sequence). The CDR3 is 13 residues long. V was cut by 4 bases and J by 1 base, with 5 bases left in between. The chain's CDR3 is CASSTTSNQPQHF. CDR3 sequence (DNA): TGTGCCAGTAGTACGACGAGCAATCAGCCCCAGCATTTT.

CDR3 in amino acids: CASRTGGTGELFF. DNA for the CDR3: TGTGCCAGCAGAACAGGGGGCACCGGGGAGCTGTTTTTT. The rearrangement uses TRBV28 and TRBJ2-2, with 8 bases lining up with TRBD1. CDR3 size: 13 residues. The germline gives CDR1 MDHEN, CDR2 SYDVKM. The V gene end was trimmed by 6 bases and the J gene end by 4 bases; junction bases not matched to a gene: 1.

This clonotype was recorded many times. CDR3 coding DNA: TGTGCCAGCAGCCTAGGACAGGGCTATGAGCAGTTCTTC. This codes for CASSLGQGYEQFF. This chain joins TRBV7-2 and TRBJ2-1, with 8 bases that match TRBD1. CDR3 length: 13 residues. Germline CDR1 reads SGHTA; CDR2 reads FQGNSA. The V gene end was trimmed by 5 bases and the J gene end by 8 bases; junction bases not matched to a gene: 5.

The J gene is TRBJ1-5, the V gene TRBV7-2, with 7 bases identical to TRBD1. This CDR3 has 15 residues. Germline assignment: CDR1 SGHTA and CDR2 FQGNSA. Germline trimming cut 5 bases from V and 3 bases from J; bases unmatched to any gene: 7. The CDR3 DNA reads as TGTGCCAGCAGCCCACAGGGGAGCGACAATCAGCCCCAGCATTTT. Translation: CASSPQGSDNQPQHF. The whole variable domain, remainder taken from reference TRBV7-2 and TRBJ1-5, is GAGVSQSPSNKVTEKGKDVELRCDPISGHTALYWYRQSLGQGLEFLIYFQGNSAPDKSGLPSDRFSAERTGGSVSTLTIQRTQQEDSAVYLCASSPQGSDNQPQHFGDGTRLSIL.

This clonotype has more than one count but fewer than ten. V is TRBV10-3 and J is TRBJ1-5, with D possibly matching TRBD1 (6 bases). With 6 bases removed from V and 4 bases from J, the gap between germline ends came to 16 bases. There are 15 residues in the CDR3. Looked up from germline, CDR1 is ENHRY and CDR2 is SYGVKD. The CDR3 coding sequence is TGTGCCATCAGCTCCGGACAGAACCTAAATCAGCCCCAGCATTTT. This codes for CAISSGQNLNQPQHF.

This clonotype occurred many times. This chain connects TRBV30 to TRBJ2-7, with D hard to call. CDR3 length equals 12 residues. V was pared by 3 bases and J by 6 bases, with 12 bases between. Germline assignment: CDR1 GTSNPN and CDR2 SVGIG (reference sequence). The CDR3 sequence is CAWSHSPAEQYF. The CDR3 DNA is TGTGCCTGGAGCCATAGCCCCGCCGAGCAGTACTTC.

The chain has TRBV28 and TRBJ2-7, with D perhaps being TRBD1 or TRBD2 (5 bases each). The CDR3 is 15 amino acids. The germline V gene has CDR1 MDHEN and CDR2 SYDVKM. Trimming pared 5 bases from V and 2 bases from J, leaving 16 bases between. This CDR3 reads CASSPPGRAPYEQYF. The CDR3 DNA reads TGTGCCAGCAGTCCACCAGGGCGGGCCCCCTACGAGCAGTACTTC.

This clonotype was picked up many times. The rearrangement uses TRBV7-8 and TRBJ2-1; 10 bases match TRBD2. Germline V gives CDR1 SGHVS, CDR2 FQNEAQ. V shed 1 base, J shed 8 bases, and the junction held 11 bases outside the gene matches. The length of the CDR3 is 17 residues. The CDR3 sequence is CASSLVASSSGGYEQFF. DNA of the CDR3: TGTGCCAGCAGCTTAGTGGCTAGTTCTAGCGGGGGTTATGAGCAGTTCTTC.

This clonotype was seen a handful of times. The genes are TRBV7-6 and TRBJ2-2; D unresolved. Germline V gene data show CDR1 as SGHVS and CDR2 as FNYEAQ. The CDR3 totals 14 residues. V was trimmed by 1 base and J by 6 bases, leaving 9 bases between them. DNA for the CDR3: TGTGCCAGCAGCTTAGTGGTCGTGGCCGGGGAGCTGTTTTTT. This sequence encodes CASSLVVVAGELFF.

V usage is TRBV7-2 and J usage is TRBJ2-5; 8 bases are shared with TRBD1. Germline V lookup: CDR1 SGHTA, CDR2 FQGNSA. V dropped 4 bases and J dropped 4; count of bases not matched to a gene: 5. The CDR3 is made up of 14 amino acids. For the CDR3, the DNA is TGTGCCAGCAGCTACGACAGGGGCGGAGAGACCCAGTACTTC. Translated: CASSYDRGGETQYF.

This clonotype showed up many times. This chain uses TRBV7-6 with TRBJ2-3; 10 nucleotides line up with TRBD2. V gave up 1 base and J gave up 0 bases; unmatched junction bases: 10. The CDR3 sequence is 19 residues long. Germline V CDR1 and CDR2: SGHVS, FNYEAQ. This CDR3 is CASSLGGLAVGLSTDTQYF. CDR3 bases: TGTGCCAGCAGCTTAGGAGGACTAGCGGTCGGACTGAGCACAGATACGCAGTATTTT.

There are many counts of this clonotype. V and J are TRBV12-3 or TRBV12-4 and TRBJ2-3, with 10 bases matching TRBD2. The CDR3 is made up of 15 amino acids. J lost 5 bases, V lost 7 bases, and 9 bases had no gene match. The chain's CDR3 is CASKASGGRLDTQYF. The CDR3 DNA follows: TGTGCCAGCAAAGCTAGCGGGGGCCGGCTAGATACGCAGTATTTT.